The rows below give T cell receptor beta chains drawn from one sample of a study of blood T cell repertoires in COVID-19. Sequencing was performed with immunoSEQ multiplex PCR; in TCRdb, only in-frame clones are kept and a portion is missing. Here the sample spans around 480,000 clones, about 85% being singletons. Sequencing was done on a sample of PBMCs or T cells enriched from blood (not recorded which). The receptors shown here come from a woman under 30 who had recovered from COVID-19. CDR3s include the opening cysteine and the closing phenylalanine or tryptophan. A D gene is named only where the DNA matches it firmly. For some rows the clone size is stated as once, few or many, or as a class when expanded; others skip it.

j_gene,v_gene,abundance,d_gene,CDR3nt,CDR3aa
TRBJ1-2,TRBV30,-,TRBD1,TGTGCCTGGAATTACAGGGGGGGCTACACCTTC,CAWNYRGGYTF
TRBJ2-5,TRBV18,few,TRBD2,TGTGCCAGCTCACCACTTATCCCAGCGGGGGTAAAGACCCAGTACTTC,CASSPLIPAGVKTQYF
TRBJ2-1,TRBV27,once,-,TGTGCCAGCAGTTTATCCGTCAGCTACAATGAGCAGTTCTTC,CASSLSVSYNEQFF
TRBJ1-1,TRBV5-1,-,TRBD1,TGCGCCAGCAGCTGGACCGGACAGGGGGCTTTCTTT,CASSWTGQGAFF
TRBJ2-2,TRBV28,-,TRBD2,TGTGCCAGCAGGTTGGGAGGGGCCACCGGGGAGCTGTTTTTT,CASRLGGATGELFF
TRBJ1-2,TRBV27,-,-,TGTGCCAGCAGTCCGTCTTTTGAGGGAACGGGGTATGGCTACACCTTC,CASSPSFEGTGYGYTF
TRBJ2-7,TRBV13,-,TRBD2,TGTGCCAGCAGCTTTAGCGGGGGGCGGCAGGAGCAGTACTTC,CASSFSGGRQEQYF
TRBJ1-2,TRBV4-1,once,-,TGCGCCAGCAGCCAAGAAAAGGGGCCCAACTATGGCTACACCTTC,CASSQEKGPNYGYTF
TRBJ1-2,TRBV28,-,-,TGTGCCAGCAGTTCTAGTGGCTACACCTTC,CASSSSGYTF
TRBJ1-1,TRBV25-1,-,-,TGTGCCAGCAGTGAGACTGTGTCAGCGAAAGCTTTCTTT,CASSETVSAKAFF
TRBJ2-7,TRBV7-9,-,-,TGTGCCAGCAGCTTAGGAAGAGCCCCGGGGGAGCAGTACTTC,CASSLGRAPGEQYF
TRBJ1-2,TRBV10-3,-,-,TGTGCCATCAGTGAGTCAACGGGTAACTATGGCTACACCTTC,CAISESTGNYGYTF
TRBJ2-3,TRBV5-1,-,TRBD2,TGCGCCAGCAGTCGGGGGGGCTCCCGCACAGATACGCAGTATTTT,CASSRGGSRTDTQYF
TRBJ2-2,TRBV5-5,-,-,TGTGCCAGCAGCTTTACTATCCCCGGGGAGCTGTTTTTT,CASSFTIPGELFF
TRBJ1-5,TRBV19,-,-,TGTGCCAGTAGTTCCCCGGGAGGCTTTAATCAGCCCCAGCATTTT,CASSSPGGFNQPQHF
TRBJ1-2,TRBV7-3,-,TRBD1,TGTGCCAGCAGCTTATGGGCTCGGGGGACAGACTATGGCTACACCTTC,CASSLWARGTDYGYTF
TRBJ2-1,TRBV12-5,-,-,TGTGCTATGCGGCGCATTAATGAGCAGTTCTTC,CAMRRINEQFF
TRBJ1-6,TRBV15,-,-,TGTGCCACTCAACCGGGACTATCTTCACCCCTCCACTTT,CATQPGLSSPLHF
TRBJ1-5,TRBV7-9,-,TRBD1,TGTGCCAGCAGCTTAGGGGACAGCGCCCAACATTTT,CASSLGDSAQHF
TRBJ2-3,TRBV9,-,TRBD2,TGTGCCAGCAGCCCCACTAGCGGGGGTGGAGATACGCAGTATTTT,CASSPTSGGGDTQYF
TRBJ1-1,TRBV5-1,-,-,TGCGCCAGCAGCTTGTATGGAGGTTTCACTGAAGCTTTCTTT,CASSLYGGFTEAFF
TRBJ1-2,TRBV12-2,-,-,TGTGCAAGTCGCTTAGGCGGGTTAGGCTACACCTTC,CASRLGGLGYTF
TRBJ1-5,TRBV28,-,TRBD1,TGTGCCAGCAGGCCCGACAGGGGTGGGGGTTATAGCAATCAGCCCCAGCATTTT,CASRPDRGGGYSNQPQHF
TRBJ2-2,TRBV5-1,-,TRBD1,TGCGCCAGCAGCTACCGTCCCGGGACAGCCGCAAACACCGGGGAGCTGTTTTTT,CASSYRPGTAANTGELFF
TRBJ2-5,TRBV7-2,-,-,TGTGCCAGCAGCTTACGCGGGCGGGGAAAATTCCAAGAGACCCAGTACTTC,CASSLRGRGKFQETQYF
TRBJ1-2,TRBV6-1,-,-,TGTGCCAGCAGTGACAGGGGAGACTATGGCTACACCTTC,CASSDRGDYGYTF
TRBJ2-3,TRBV7-6,-,TRBD2,TGTGCCAGCAGCTTAGGACTAGGGACTAGCCTCTTCACAGATACGCAGTATTTT,CASSLGLGTSLFTDTQYF